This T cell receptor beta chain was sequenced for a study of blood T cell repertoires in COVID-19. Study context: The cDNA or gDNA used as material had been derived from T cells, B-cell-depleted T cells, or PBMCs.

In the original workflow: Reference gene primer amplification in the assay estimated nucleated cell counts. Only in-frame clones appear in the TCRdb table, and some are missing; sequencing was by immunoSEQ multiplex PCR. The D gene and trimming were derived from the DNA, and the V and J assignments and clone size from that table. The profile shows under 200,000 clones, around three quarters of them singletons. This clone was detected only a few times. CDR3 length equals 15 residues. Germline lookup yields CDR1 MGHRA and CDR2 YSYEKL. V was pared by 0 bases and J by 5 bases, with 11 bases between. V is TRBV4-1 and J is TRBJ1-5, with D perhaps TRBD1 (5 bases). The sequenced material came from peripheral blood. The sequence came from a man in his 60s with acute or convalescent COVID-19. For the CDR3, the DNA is TGCGCCAGCAGCCAAGAAACAGGACGGGATCAGCCCCAGCATTTT. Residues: CASSQETGRDQPQHF.